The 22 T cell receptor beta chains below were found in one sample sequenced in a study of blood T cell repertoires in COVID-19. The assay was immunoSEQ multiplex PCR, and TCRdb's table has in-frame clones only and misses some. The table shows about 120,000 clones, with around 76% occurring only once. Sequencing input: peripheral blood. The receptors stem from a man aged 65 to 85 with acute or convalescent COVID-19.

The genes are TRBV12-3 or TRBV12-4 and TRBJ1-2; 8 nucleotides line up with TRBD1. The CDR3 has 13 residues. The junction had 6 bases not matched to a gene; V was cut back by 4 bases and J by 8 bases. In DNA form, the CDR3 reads TGTGCCAGCAGTTCCCAGGGGGCGCGCGGCTACACCTTC. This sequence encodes CASSSQGARGYTF.

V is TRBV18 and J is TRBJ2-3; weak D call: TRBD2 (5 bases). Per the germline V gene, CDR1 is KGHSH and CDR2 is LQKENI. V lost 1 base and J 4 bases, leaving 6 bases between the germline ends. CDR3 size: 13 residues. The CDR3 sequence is CASSPLRADTQYF. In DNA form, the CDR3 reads TGTGCCAGCTCACCACTGAGGGCAGATACGCAGTATTTT.

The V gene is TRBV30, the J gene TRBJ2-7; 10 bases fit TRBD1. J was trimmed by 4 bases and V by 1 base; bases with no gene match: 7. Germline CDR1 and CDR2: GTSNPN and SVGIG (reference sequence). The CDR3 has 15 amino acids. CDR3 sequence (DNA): TGTGCCTGGAGTGCCCGGACAGGGGGAATGTACGAGCAGTACTTC. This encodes CAWSARTGGMYEQYF. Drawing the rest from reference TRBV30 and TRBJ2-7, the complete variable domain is SQTIHQWPATLVQPVGSPLSLECTVEGTSNPNLYWYRQAAGRGLQLLFYSVGIGQISSEVPQNLSASRPQDRQFILSSKKLLLSDSGFYLCAWSARTGGMYEQYFGPGTRLTVT.

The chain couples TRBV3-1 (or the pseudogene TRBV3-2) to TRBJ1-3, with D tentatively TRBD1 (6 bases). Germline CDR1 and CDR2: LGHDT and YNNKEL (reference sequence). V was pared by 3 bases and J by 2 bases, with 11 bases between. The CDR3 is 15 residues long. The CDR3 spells CASSHPRTAGNTIYF. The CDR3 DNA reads TGTGCCAGCAGCCACCCAAGGACAGCTGGAAACACCATATATTTT.

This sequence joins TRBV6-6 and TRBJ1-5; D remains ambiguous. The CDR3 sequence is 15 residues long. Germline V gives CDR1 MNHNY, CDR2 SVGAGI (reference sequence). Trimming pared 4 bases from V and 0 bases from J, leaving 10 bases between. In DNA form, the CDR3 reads TGTGCCAGCAGTTCTTTGCGCAATAGCAATCAGCCCCAGCATTTT. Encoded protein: CASSSLRNSNQPQHF.

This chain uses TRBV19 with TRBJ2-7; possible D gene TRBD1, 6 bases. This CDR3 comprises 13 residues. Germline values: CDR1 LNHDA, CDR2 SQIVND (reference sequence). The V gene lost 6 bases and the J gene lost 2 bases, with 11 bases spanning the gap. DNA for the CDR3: TGTGCCAGTAGCTCAGGGGTGGCCTACGAGCAGTACTTC. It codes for CASSSGVAYEQYF.

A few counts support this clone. The CDR3 region has the DNA TGTGCCAGCAGCCAAGATCTAGGGCCGGGGGGCTACACCTTC. The encoded protein is CASSQDLGPGGYTF. V is TRBV3-1 (or the pseudogene TRBV3-2) and J is TRBJ1-2; no firm D call. This CDR3 has 14 residues. V lost 0 bases and J 8 bases, leaving 13 bases between the germline ends. Germline V gene data show CDR1 as LGHDT and CDR2 as YNNKEL (reference sequence).

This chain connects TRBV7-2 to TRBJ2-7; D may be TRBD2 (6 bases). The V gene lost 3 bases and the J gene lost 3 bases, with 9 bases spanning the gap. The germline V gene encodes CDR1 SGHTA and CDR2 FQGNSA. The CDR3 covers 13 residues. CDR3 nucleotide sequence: TGTGCCAGCAGCTTCGGACTAAACTACGAGCAGTACTTC. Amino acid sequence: CASSFGLNYEQYF.

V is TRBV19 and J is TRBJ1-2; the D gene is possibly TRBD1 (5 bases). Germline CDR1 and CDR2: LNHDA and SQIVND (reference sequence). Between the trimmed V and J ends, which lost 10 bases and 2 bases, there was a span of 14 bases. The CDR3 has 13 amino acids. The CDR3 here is CATQQGLNYGYTF. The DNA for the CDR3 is TGTGCCACTCAGCAGGGATTGAACTATGGCTACACCTTC.

The CDR3 loop reads CASSLQGSNQPQHF. CDR3 sequence (DNA): TGTGCCAGCAGCCTACAGGGTAGCAATCAGCCCCAGCATTTT. The chain couples TRBV6-1 to TRBJ1-5; tentatively, D is TRBD1 (6 bases). CDR1 and CDR2 (germline): MNHNS, SASEGT. The CDR3 spans 14 residues. The V and J ends lost 6 bases and 0 bases respectively, with 9 bases between them.

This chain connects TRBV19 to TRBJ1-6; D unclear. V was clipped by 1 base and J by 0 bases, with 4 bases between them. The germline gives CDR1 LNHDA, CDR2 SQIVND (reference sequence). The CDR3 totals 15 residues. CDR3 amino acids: CASSIGVSYNSPLHF. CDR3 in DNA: TGTGCCAGTAGTATAGGAGTCTCCTATAATTCACCCCTCCACTTT. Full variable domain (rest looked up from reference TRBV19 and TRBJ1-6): DGGITQSPKYLFRKEGQNVTLSCEQNLNHDAMYWYRQDPGQGLRLIYYSQIVNDFQKGDIAEGYSVSREKKESFPLTVTSAQKNPTAFYLCASSIGVSYNSPLHFGNGTRLTVT.

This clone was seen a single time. The CDR3 reads CASRKEAGGGADTQYF. The CDR3 nucleotides are TGTGCCAGCAGAAAGGAGGCGGGTGGAGGGGCAGATACGCAGTATTTT. This chain links TRBV5-6 with TRBJ2-3; a weak D match, TRBD2 (6 bases). CDR1 and CDR2 (germline): SGHDT, YYEEEE. The V gene lost 5 bases and the J gene lost 4 bases, with 20 bases spanning the gap. The CDR3 has 16 residues.

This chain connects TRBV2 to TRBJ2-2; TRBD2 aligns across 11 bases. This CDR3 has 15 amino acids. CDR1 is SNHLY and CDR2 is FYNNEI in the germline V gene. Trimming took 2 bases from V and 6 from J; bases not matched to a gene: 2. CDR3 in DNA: TGTGCCAGCAGTGAAATACTAGCGGGGGCCGGGGAGCTGTTTTTT. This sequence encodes CASSEILAGAGELFF.

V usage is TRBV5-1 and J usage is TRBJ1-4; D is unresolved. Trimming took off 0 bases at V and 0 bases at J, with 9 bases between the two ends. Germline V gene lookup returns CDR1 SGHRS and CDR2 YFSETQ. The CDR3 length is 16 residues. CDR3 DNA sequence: TGCGCCAGCAGCTTGGGTTCCCAGGCAACTAATGAAAAACTGTTTTTT. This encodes CASSLGSQATNEKLFF.

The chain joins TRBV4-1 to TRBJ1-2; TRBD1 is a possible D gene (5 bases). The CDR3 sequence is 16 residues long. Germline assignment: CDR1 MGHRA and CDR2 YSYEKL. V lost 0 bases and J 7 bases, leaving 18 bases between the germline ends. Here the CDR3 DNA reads TGCGCCAGCAGCCAAGATTCGGCAGGGCCTTCTCTTGGCTACACCTTC. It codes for CASSQDSAGPSLGYTF.

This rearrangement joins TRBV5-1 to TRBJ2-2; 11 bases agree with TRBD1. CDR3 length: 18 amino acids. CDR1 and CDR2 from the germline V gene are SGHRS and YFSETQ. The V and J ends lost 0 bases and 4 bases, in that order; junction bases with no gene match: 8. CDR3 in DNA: TGCGCCAGCAGCTTGGCGCCGGACAGGGGGCTCCCCACCGGGGAGCTGTTTTTT. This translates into CASSLAPDRGLPTGELFF.

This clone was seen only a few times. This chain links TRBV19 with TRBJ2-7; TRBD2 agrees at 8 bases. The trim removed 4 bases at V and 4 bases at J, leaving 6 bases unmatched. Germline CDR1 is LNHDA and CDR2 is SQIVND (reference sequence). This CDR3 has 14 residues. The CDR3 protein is CASSRGTRSYEQYF. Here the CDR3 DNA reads TGTGCCAGTAGTAGGGGGACTAGGTCGTACGAGCAGTACTTC.

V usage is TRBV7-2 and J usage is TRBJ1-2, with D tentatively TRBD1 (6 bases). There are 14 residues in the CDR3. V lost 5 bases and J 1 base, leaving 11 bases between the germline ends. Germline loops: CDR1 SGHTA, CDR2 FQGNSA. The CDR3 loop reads CASSTGQYNYGYTF. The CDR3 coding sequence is TGTGCCAGCAGCACCGGACAGTATAACTATGGCTACACCTTC.

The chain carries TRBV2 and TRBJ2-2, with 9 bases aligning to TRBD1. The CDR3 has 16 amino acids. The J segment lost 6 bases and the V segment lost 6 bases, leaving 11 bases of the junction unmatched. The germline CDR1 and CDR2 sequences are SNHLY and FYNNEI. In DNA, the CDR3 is TGTGCCAGCAGAAAAAGGACAGGGGTTGAGGCCGGGGAGCTGTTTTTT. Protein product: CASRKRTGVEAGELFF.

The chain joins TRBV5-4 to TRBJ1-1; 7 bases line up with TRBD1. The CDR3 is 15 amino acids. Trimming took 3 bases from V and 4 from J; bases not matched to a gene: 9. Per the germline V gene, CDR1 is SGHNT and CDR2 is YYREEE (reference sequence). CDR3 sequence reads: CASSWRGRFGTEAFF. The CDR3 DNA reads TGTGCCAGCAGCTGGAGGGGGCGTTTCGGCACTGAAGCTTTCTTT.

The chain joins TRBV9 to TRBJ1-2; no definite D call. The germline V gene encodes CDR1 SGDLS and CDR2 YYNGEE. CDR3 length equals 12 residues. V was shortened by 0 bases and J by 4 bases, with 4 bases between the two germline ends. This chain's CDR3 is CASSVDFYGYTF. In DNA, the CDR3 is TGTGCCAGCAGCGTAGACTTCTATGGCTACACCTTC.

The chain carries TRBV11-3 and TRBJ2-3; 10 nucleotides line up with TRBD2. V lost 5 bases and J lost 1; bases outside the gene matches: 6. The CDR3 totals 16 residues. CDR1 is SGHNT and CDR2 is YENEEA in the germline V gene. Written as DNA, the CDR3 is TGTGCCAGCAGCCGAGGACTAGCGGCACGCACAGATACGCAGTATTTT. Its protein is CASSRGLAARTDTQYF.